The clone carrying this TCR beta chain has only a few counts. Its antigen is unidentified. The data are from a study of blood T cells in healthy people across ages. A second PCR, run for about 6 to 12 cycles, used a sample-barcoded 5' primer plus a J-beta primer mix. TCRdb redid the calling of the 5' RACE reads with MiXCR, one entry per CDR3 protein. The repertoire holds 1 million or so distinct CDR3 sequences, with less than 50% as singletons. The J segment lost 0 bases and the V segment lost 6 bases, leaving 11 bases of the junction unmatched. CDR3 length: 17 amino acids. From germline, CDR1 is MNHNS and CDR2 SASEGT. PBMCs were isolated at a quantity of at least 7 million per sample. General observations from the study: More naive CD4+ cells and higher diversity were found in long-lived than in aged donors. Since the PBMCs were unsorted, naive and antigen-experienced cells could not be conclusively compared.

The sample was blood. This rearrangement joins TRBV6-1 to TRBJ2-3, with 8 positions matching TRBD2. This receptor was obtained from a woman in her sixties or seventies in good health. The CDR3 nucleotides read TGTGCCAGCAGGAAGGGGTCTAGCGGGTATAGCACAGATACGCAGTATTTT. It codes for CASRKGSSGYSTDTQYF.